The next 26 T cell receptor beta chains were all read from a single sample in a study of blood T cells in healthy people across ages. Next came a second PCR, run for about 6 to 12 cycles, which used a sample-barcoded 5' primer along with a J-beta primer mix. TCRdb re-analysed the 5' RACE reads in MiXCR, keeping a single row per CDR3 protein. The profile shows 1.5 million to 2 million distinct CDR3 sequences, around 48% of them singletons. The specimen sequenced was blood. All receptors come from a woman in her thirties or forties in good health.

The J gene is TRBJ1-2, the V gene TRBV5-5; 7 bases are a match to TRBD1. The germline V gene encodes CDR1 SGHKS and CDR2 YYEKEE (reference sequence). V shed 3 bases, J shed 5 bases, and the junction held 7 bases outside the gene matches. CDR3 length equals 14 residues. As DNA, the CDR3 is TGTGCCAGCAGCTCCGGGACAGTCATGTATGGCTACACCTTC. Translated: CASSSGTVMYGYTF.

V usage is TRBV5-1 and J usage is TRBJ2-7; possibly TRBD1 for D (6 bases). CDR3 length: 14 amino acids. CDR1 and CDR2 from the germline V gene are SGHRS and YFSETQ. Deletions cut 4 bases from V and 2 bases from J, with 13 bases between. CDR3 bases: TGCGCCAGCAGCGGCCGGGACATGACCTACGAGCAGTACTTC. Protein sequence: CASSGRDMTYEQYF.

The rearrangement joins TRBV27 to TRBJ2-3, with 10 bases lining up with TRBD2. CDR1 is MNHEY and CDR2 is SMNVEV in the germline V gene (reference sequence). The CDR3 is 14 amino acids. The V gene end was trimmed by 6 bases and the J gene end by 8 bases; junction bases not matched to a gene: 8. The CDR3 nucleotides are TGTGCCAGCAGAACGCTAGCGGGGGCAAGTACGCAGTATTTT. Its translation: CASRTLAGASTQYF.

The chain carries TRBV20-1 and TRBJ1-5; D remains unclear. Trimming shortened V by 0 bases and J by 5 bases, and 17 bases separated the two germline ends. The germline CDR1 and CDR2 sequences are DFQATT and SNEGSKA (reference sequence). The CDR3 runs 16 residues. CDR3 DNA: TGCAGTGCTAGAGATCTCGCGGAAAACCATTATCAGCCCCAGCATTTT. This translates into CSARDLAENHYQPQHF.

This clonotype showed up just a few times. The rearrangement uses TRBV6-5 and TRBJ2-7; D might be TRBD1 (6 bases). This CDR3 region has 12 residues. Trimming cost V 6 bases and J 6 bases, with 12 bases left between them. The V gene's germline CDR1 is MNHEY and CDR2 SVGAGI. CDR3 loop: CASSATGSEQYF. For the CDR3, the DNA is TGTGCCAGCAGCGCAACAGGGAGCGAGCAGTACTTC.

The chain joins TRBV12-3 or TRBV12-4 to TRBJ2-5; D perhaps matches TRBD1 (6 bases). V lost 8 bases, J lost 5 bases, and 15 bases lay in between. The CDR3 length is 13 residues. The chain's CDR3 is CASSWGLGETQYF. As DNA, the CDR3 is TGTGCCAGCTCTTGGGGGCTCGGGGAGACCCAGTACTTC.

The chain has TRBV6-1 and TRBJ2-3; D is ambiguous. The CDR3 runs to 15 residues. Trimming removed 2 bases from V and 1 base from J, with 10 bases in between. The germline CDR1 and CDR2 sequences are MNHNS and SASEGT. The CDR3 nucleotides are TGTGCCAGCAGTGAACCAGGCGCCCGCACAGATACGCAGTATTTT. Translating gives CASSEPGARTDTQYF.

The rearrangement joins TRBV15 to TRBJ1-1, with D uncertain. Germline CDR1 LNHNV, CDR2 YYDKDF (reference sequence). The CDR3 length is 15 residues. The V end lost 3 bases, the J end lost 5 bases, and 16 bases lay between the germline ends. CDR3 amino acids: CATSSRSIDGTEAFF. The CDR3 coding sequence is TGTGCCACCAGCAGTCGCTCAATCGATGGGACTGAAGCTTTCTTT.

V and J are TRBV4-3 and TRBJ1-2, with D tentatively TRBD1 (5 bases). There are 14 residues in the CDR3. The V gene lost 1 base and the J gene lost 7 bases, with 13 bases spanning the gap. Germline V gives CDR1 LGHNA, CDR2 YSLEER. CDR3 DNA sequence: TGCGCCAGCAGCCAAGGGCCCGGGAGGGGTGGCTACACCTTC. It specifies CASSQGPGRGGYTF.

The chain recombines TRBV3-1 with TRBJ2-5, with unresolved D. This CDR3 is 14 amino acids long. V lost 1 base, J lost 3 bases, and 9 bases lay in between. The germline V gene has CDR1 LGHDT and CDR2 YNNKEL (reference sequence). The CDR3 region is CASSQGIPKETQYF. Here the CDR3 DNA reads TGTGCCAGCAGCCAAGGCATCCCGAAAGAGACCCAGTACTTC.

This rearrangement joins TRBV6-6 to TRBJ1-5; maybe TRBD1 (6 bases). The germline CDR1 and CDR2 sequences are MNHNY and SVGAGI (reference sequence). Trimming removed 5 bases from V and 6 bases from J, with 14 bases in between. The CDR3 covers 14 residues. CDR3 in amino acids: CASSNRETGQPQHF. As DNA, the CDR3 is TGTGCCAGCAGTAACAGGGAAACGGGTCAGCCCCAGCATTTT.

This clonotype occurred a few times. The CDR3 is CASSVRGSSYNSPLHF. The DNA of the CDR3 is TGTGCCAGCAGCGTCAGGGGAAGCTCCTATAATTCACCCCTCCACTTT. The rearrangement joins TRBV13 to TRBJ1-6, with D tentatively TRBD1 (6 bases). V gave up 5 bases and J gave up 0 bases, with 11 bases separating them. Germline CDR1 reads PRHDT; CDR2 reads FYEKMQ (reference sequence). There are 16 residues in the CDR3. Looking up the rest from reference TRBV13 and TRBJ1-6 gives the full variable domain: AAGVIQSPRHLIKEKRETATLKCYPIPRHDTVYWYQQGPGQDPQFLISFYEKMQSDKGSIPDRFSAQQFSDYHSELNMSSLELGDSALYFCASSVRGSSYNSPLHFGNGTRLTVT.

The CDR3 bases are TGTGCCAGCAGTTTTTCGGGACAGGCTAATCTCTATGGCTACACCTTC. It specifies CASSFSGQANLYGYTF. V usage is TRBV12-3 or TRBV12-4 and J usage is TRBJ1-2; 8 bases are a match to TRBD1. This CDR3 spans 16 amino acids. V was pared by 3 bases and J by 4 bases, with 10 bases of the junction left unmatched.

This clonotype was detected many times. The V and J genes are TRBV20-1 and TRBJ1-6; D ambiguous. Trimming took off 3 bases at V and 8 bases at J, with 5 bases between the two ends. Germline V gene lookup returns CDR1 DFQATT and CDR2 SNEGSKA (reference sequence). There are 11 residues in the CDR3. The CDR3 DNA is TGCAGTGCTAGTCAGCATTCACCCCTCCACTTT. The encoded protein is CSASQHSPLHF.

Worth noting for this clonotype: The junction departs from the called germline gene at one end, perhaps through a read error. The chain joins TRBV12-3 or TRBV12-4 to TRBJ1-2; TRBD1 matches 12 bases. CDR3 length: 13 amino acids. CDR3 region: CASSQGQGAGCTF. The CDR3 coding sequence is TGTGCCAGCAGTCAGGGACAGGGGGCCGGCTGCACCTTC.

In its sample, this clonotype was seen a few times. The chain has TRBV6-1 and TRBJ2-4; D might be TRBD1 (7 bases). Germline V gene lookup returns CDR1 MNHNS and CDR2 SASEGT. The CDR3 is 15 residues long. V gave up 2 bases and J gave up 5 bases, with 13 bases separating them. The CDR3 DNA sequence: TGTGCCAGCAGTGAATACGGCAGGGGGGAAAACATTCAGTACTTC. Amino acids: CASSEYGRGENIQYF.

The rearrangement joins TRBV12-3 or TRBV12-4 to TRBJ2-3, with 7 nucleotides matching TRBD2. With 6 bases clipped from V and 8 bases from J, the junction kept 11 bases outside the gene matches. The CDR3 consists of 14 residues. The CDR3 spells CASRRDYPGGTQYF. The CDR3 DNA reads TGTGCCAGCAGAAGGGACTACCCCGGGGGTACGCAGTATTTT.

The rearrangement links TRBV2 to TRBJ2-1; TRBD2 aligns across 10 bases. The J call may be in error: the DNA end matches TRBJ2-7 better. Germline CDR1 SNHLY, CDR2 FYNNEI. The CDR3 spans 15 residues. CDR3 nucleotide sequence: TGTGCCAGCAGTGGGGAGCGGGGGGGCTACAATGAGCAGTACTTC. Its protein is CASSGERGGYNEQYF.

This clonotype was seen a few times. The CDR3 region is CASTKEIGTDNTYEQYF. The CDR3 nucleotides read TGTGCCAGCACCAAAGAAATCGGGACAGATAACACCTACGAGCAGTACTTC. J is TRBJ2-7 and V is TRBV4-2; TRBD1 aligns across 7 bases. Germline trimming cut 7 bases from V and 2 bases from J; bases unmatched to any gene: 17. Germline V gene data show CDR1 as LGHNA and CDR2 as YNFKEQ. The length of the CDR3 is 17 residues.

The V call is TRBV2, the J call TRBJ2-5; 11 nucleotides agree with TRBD2. The junction had 4 bases not matched to a gene; V was cut back by 8 bases and J by 5 bases. The CDR3 covers 13 residues. Germline V gene lookup returns CDR1 SNHLY and CDR2 FYNNEI. The CDR3 protein is CASLAGGPETQYF. The CDR3 nucleotides read TGTGCCAGCTTAGCGGGGGGGCCGGAGACCCAGTACTTC.

The chain joins TRBV9 to TRBJ1-2, with 9 bases aligning to TRBD1. CDR1 is SGDLS and CDR2 is YYNGEE in the germline V gene. This CDR3 region has 16 residues. V lost 0 bases to trimming and J lost 2 bases; unmatched junction nucleotides: 5. The CDR3 here is CASSVEGTGRNYGYTF. As DNA, the CDR3 is TGTGCCAGCAGCGTAGAGGGGACAGGGCGAAACTATGGCTACACCTTC.

This chain's CDR3 is CASSRDDSSYNEQFF. CDR3 sequence (DNA): TGCGCCAGCAGTAGGGACGATAGCTCCTACAATGAGCAGTTCTTC. This sequence joins TRBV5-1 and TRBJ2-1; D is perhaps TRBD1 or TRBD2 (5 bases each). CDR1 SGHRS and CDR2 YFSETQ come from the germline V gene. This CDR3 comprises 15 residues. V lost 5 bases to trimming and J lost 0 bases, with 12 bases between them. The entire variable domain, with the rest obtained from reference TRBV5-1 and TRBJ2-1, is as follows: KAGVTQTPRYLIKTRGQQVTLSCSPISGHRSVSWYQQTPGQGLQFLFEYFSETQRNKGNFPGRFSGRQFSNSRSEMNVSTLELGDSALYLCASSRDDSSYNEQFFGPGTRLTVL.

This rearrangement joins TRBV5-1 to TRBJ1-2, with TRBD1 as a possible D gene (5 bases). V gave up 4 bases and J gave up 5 bases, with 15 bases separating them. The CDR3 has 14 amino acids. Germline CDR1 reads SGHRS; CDR2 reads YFSETQ. In DNA form, the CDR3 reads TGCGCCAGCAGCGTCCGGGACGGTCTTTATGGCTACACCTTC. As protein: CASSVRDGLYGYTF.

In its sample, this clonotype was seen a few times. The V and J genes are TRBV5-1 and TRBJ2-7; D gene unclear. The J call may be in error: the DNA end matches TRBJ2-5 better. The CDR3 contains 13 residues. CDR1 is SGHRS, CDR2 YFSETQ, per germline. The CDR3 coding sequence is TGCGCCAGCAGCTTCGAATTACTGGAGACCCAGTACTTC. It is translated as CASSFELLETQYF.

This clonotype occurred a few times. The V call is TRBV2, the J call TRBJ2-5, with 9 bases matching TRBD1. CDR3 length: 14 residues. The germline V gene has CDR1 SNHLY and CDR2 FYNNEI. With V trimmed by 9 bases and J by 4 bases, 9 bases remained unmatched. The CDR3 here is CASVDRGLRETQYF. The CDR3 DNA reads TGTGCCAGTGTTGACAGGGGGTTAAGAGAGACCCAGTACTTC.

The V call is TRBV20-1, the J call TRBJ1-2; D unresolved. Germline V lookup: CDR1 DFQATT, CDR2 SNEGSKA (reference sequence). V was cut by 4 bases and J by 4 bases, with 10 bases left in between. The CDR3 has 12 amino acids. CDR3 loop: CSAKEAIYGYTF. In nucleotides, the CDR3 is TGCAGTGCTAAGGAGGCTATCTATGGCTACACCTTC.